This passage covers 2 T cell receptor beta chains from one sample sequenced in a study of regulatory T cells in long-lasting Graves disease. Arm-PCR of CDR3 regions with iRepertoire HTBI primers generated TCR beta libraries. TCRdb reprocessed the multiplex PCR reads via MiXCR and lists one record per CDR3 protein. The sample holds some 330,000 distinct CDR3 sequences, approximately 23% seen once. Stated time point: persistent/refractory GD, antithyroid drugs over 5 years with positive TRAb. Making the TCR library involved RNA that had been extracted from PBMCs. Sequencing used peripheral blood mononuclear cells (PBMCs), obtained when the disease was refractory, from a patient treated with antithyroid drugs. The source of these receptors is a woman aged 40-49 years with Graves disease.

The chain carries TRBV9 and TRBJ2-2; 8 bases map to TRBD2. CDR3 length: 15 amino acids. V was pared by 4 bases and J by 0 bases, with 2 bases of the junction left unmatched. Germline lookup yields CDR1 SGDLS and CDR2 YYNGEE. The CDR3 here is CASSMGLANTGELFF. The CDR3 DNA is TGTGCCAGCAGCATGGGACTAGCGAACACCGGGGAGCTGTTTTTT. Looking up the rest from reference TRBV9 and TRBJ2-2 gives the full variable domain: DSGVTQTPKHLITATGQRVTLRCSPRSGDLSVYWYQQSLDQGLQFLIQYYNGEERAKGNILERFSAQQFPDLHSELNLSSLELGDSALYFCASSMGLANTGELFFGEGSRLTVL.

This chain uses TRBV6-1 with TRBJ1-3; D may be TRBD1 (5 bases). The ends were cut back, 8 bases at V and 0 bases at J, with 11 bases in the middle. The CDR3 is 14 residues long. Germline V gives CDR1 MNHNS, CDR2 SASEGT. This CDR3 is CASSGGVSGNTIYF. CDR3 coding DNA: TGTGCCAGCTCGGGAGGGGTCTCTGGAAACACCATATATTTT.